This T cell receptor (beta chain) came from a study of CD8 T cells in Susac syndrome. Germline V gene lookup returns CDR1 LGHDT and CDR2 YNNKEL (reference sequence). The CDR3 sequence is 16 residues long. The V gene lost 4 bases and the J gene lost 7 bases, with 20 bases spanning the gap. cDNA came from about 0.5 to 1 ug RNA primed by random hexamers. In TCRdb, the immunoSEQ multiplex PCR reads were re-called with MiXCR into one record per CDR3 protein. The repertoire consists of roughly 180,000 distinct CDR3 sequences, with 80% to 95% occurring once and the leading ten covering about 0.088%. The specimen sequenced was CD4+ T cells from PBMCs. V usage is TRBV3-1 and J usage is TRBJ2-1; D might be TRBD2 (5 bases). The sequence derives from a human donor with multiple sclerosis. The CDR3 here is CASSRALGRTGNEQFF. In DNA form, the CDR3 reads TGTGCCAGCAGCCGAGCCCTAGGGAGAACGGGTAATGAGCAGTTCTTC.